This T cell receptor (beta chain) was recovered during a study of long-term antiretroviral therapy in people with HIV (dated 2022 in TCRdb). Background for the entire study: Collection of the earliest samples took place about a decade ahead of the 2015 WHO recommendation for immediate ART, at a time when ART was typically delayed until CD4 counts fell. A retrospective serial study tested whether changes in peripheral blood TRB repertoire composition and diversity were associated with ART initiation and durable HIV suppression. No cross-contamination during QIAcube processing was seen in test extractions of a monoclonal T-cell line run alongside 33 polyclonal samples. From 30 adults with confirmed HIV infection, the cohort provided roughly 200 cryopreserved PBMC samples, gathered serially across a mean of around 6 years (range 1-12). About 40% of the 30 participants with HIV were female.

Sequencing of the TRB variable region was done with the immunoSEQ hsTCRB v3.0 assay at survey level resolution. TRB sequencing targeted a depth of 40,000-50,000 T-cell genomes per sample. An Illumina MiSeq with a v3 150-cycle kit was used to sequence the pooled TRB libraries. In the authors' own workflow: Analysis of repertoires was carried out in R inside a reproducible Nextflow workflow spanning QC, data transformation and analysis. LymphoSeq2, an R package for exploring AIRR-Seq data, was used to implement custom analyses. A handful of samples that produced fewer than 5000 total TRB sequences were removed, so fewer than 200 HIV repertoires were analyzed. Among the approximately 200 retained HIV repertoires, 55 to 65 were collected before ART initiation and some 130 after ART initiation. Repertoires were downsampled to 5000 TRB nucleotide sequences, with summary statistics averaged over 100 downsampling iterations. TRB sequences were retained for analysis only if CDR3 regions of at least seven amino acids were present. Two measures captured diversity: a Shannon entropy-derived clonality score and the Gini coefficient. Repertoire networks linked the top 5000 CDR3 amino acid sequences whenever two sequences differed by an edit distance of one. GLIPH2 predicted antigen specificity groups and MHC restriction for TRB CDR3 amino acid sequences. CDR3 amino acid sequences were matched against VDJdb and McPAS-TCR to flag known CMV, EBV, HIV or tissue antigen associations. Pre-ART, post-ART and control groups were compared with Wilcoxon signed-rank tests and Holm-Bonferroni correction. Drawn from immuneACCESS, this table holds only the in-frame rearrangements with V and J called that TCRdb kept. Clones are partly lost; checked studies trace under half to an unresolved V gene and leave the rest unexplained. V, J and clone size reflect that table, while D and trimming were determined from the DNA. The sample records roughly 30,000 clones, just under 90% of which are singletons. The leading ten clones occupy less than 8.5% of the sample.

Broad study findings and their caveats: Since PBMC availability was limited, sequencing covered only the TCR beta chain, with no alpha chain pairing. Because pre-ART samples had limited cell numbers, unsorted PBMC were profiled rather than sorted CD4+ and CD8+ T cells. The repertoire was dominated across all time points by expanded TRB clones identified before ART initiation, although this dominance was seen to fluctuate and to decrease in many PLHIV after ART. CDR3 length ranges in HIV repertoires were narrower than in controls, and network structure suggested an antigen-experienced repertoire with only a slight naive shift after ART. Samples dated from the mid-2000s to the late 2010s, and the ART regimens used may be less effective than current ones. Inferences about post-ART repertoire changes are limited because no data were available on ART adherence, viral resistance or therapy changes. Starting ART was linked to a significant rise in TRB diversity, yet even after long-term ART the diversity remained significantly lower than in transplant donor controls.

Participants were included only if at least one PBMC sample before ART initiation and at least two post-ART samples were available. Treatment was received in the United States of America by all participants with HIV. Before DNA extraction, cryopreserved samples of roughly 0.9-10 million PBMC were thawed and then washed. At the time of the earliest PBMC sample, participants with HIV were aged between about 23 and 54 years. PBMC samples were contributed by each participant from 1-4 timepoints before ART initiation and 2-8 timepoints after ART initiation, with a median of 7 samples. Serial HIV viral load, CD4+ T-cell count, ART history and demographic data were obtained for every participant. Genomic DNA was extracted from unsorted PBMC with a Qiagen kit on a QIAcube, processed in batches of 12 samples. V and J lose 2 bases and 2 bases, and a span of 7 bases separates them. The germline V gene (reference sequence) gives CDR1 as GTSNPN and CDR2 as SVGIG. Reading from cysteine to phenylalanine, the CDR3 counts 13 amino acids. The kept DNA is CDR3 alone, 39 bases in frame from the first base.

As to this clone: There is no known antigen for this receptor. No per-base quality is available; no much larger clone lies one base away.

The sequence was obtained from a man in his fifties or sixties with HIV. The chain is assembled from TRBV30 and TRBJ1-3; the D gene is unclear. The sample was unsorted PBMCs, taken 3.2 years before starting antiretroviral therapy. The DNA reads as follows: TGTGCCTGGAGTACCGCCCCTGGAAACACCATATATTTT. The translation is CAWSTAPGNTIYF.